There are a few counts of the clone carrying this T cell receptor beta chain. Its specificity is unknown. The CDR3 is 15 amino acids. Per germline, CDR1 ENHRY and CDR2 SYGVKD. The ends were cut back, 4 bases at V and 6 bases at J, with 16 bases in the middle. The record originates from a study of regulatory T cells in long-lasting Graves disease. Overall study context: Patients met the persistent Graves' disease definition after over 5 years of antithyroid drugs with positive TSH receptor antibodies.

Building the TCR beta libraries relied on iRepertoire HTBI primers, and CDR3 regions underwent Arm-PCR. Each CDR3 protein gets one entry after TCRdb re-called the multiplex PCR reads with MiXCR. The table has 350,000 to 500,000 distinct CDR3 sequences, over 20% seen once. Time point described: persistent/refractory GD, antithyroid drugs over 5 years with positive TRAb. RNA from PBMCs was the source of the TCR library. Whole-study results and caveats: Tissue studied was limited to peripheral blood, excluding thyroid tissue. Newly diagnosed disease favored TRBV20-1 and TRBJ2-1 over persistent disease.

The V and J genes are TRBV10-3 and TRBJ1-5, with D unresolved. Sequenced here: peripheral blood mononuclear cells (PBMCs), sampled when the disease was refractory, from a patient treated with antithyroid drugs. This TCR was sampled from a female donor with Graves disease. CDR3 loop: CAISGEGGFTQPQHF. The CDR3 region has the DNA TGTGCCATCAGTGGGGAGGGAGGGTTCACTCAGCCCCAGCATTTT.